These 18 T cell receptor beta chains came from one sample sequenced in a study of radiotherapy plus CTLA-4 blockade in lung cancer. Sequenced by immunoSEQ multiplex PCR; TCRdb stores in-frame clones only, minus some. This sample has 20,000 to 30,000 clones; about four fifths occur once, and the top ten carry approximately 25%. The sequencing used peripheral blood, collected from a patient treated with radiotherapy plus ipilimumab. The receptors derive from a human donor with non-small cell lung cancer that progressed on radiotherapy plus ipilimumab.

This rearrangement joins TRBV15 to TRBJ2-7; perhaps TRBD2 as D (5 bases). The CDR3 covers 15 residues. V lost 1 base to trimming and J lost 2 bases, with 12 bases between them. In germline, CDR1 is LNHNV, CDR2 YYDKDF (reference sequence). The CDR3 sequence: CATSRVLEGAYEQYF. In nucleotides, the CDR3 is TGTGCCACCAGCAGAGTCCTTGAGGGCGCCTACGAGCAGTACTTC.

V and J are TRBV6-1 and TRBJ1-5; D gene uncertain. Trimming took off 4 bases at V and 0 bases at J, with 10 bases between the two ends. This CDR3 region has 15 residues. Germline V CDR1 and CDR2: MNHNS, SASEGT. The DNA for the CDR3 is TGTGCCAGCAGTGGAGGGTCTCATAGCAATCAGCCCCAGCATTTT. It specifies CASSGGSHSNQPQHF.

The chain uses TRBV28 and TRBJ1-2; no firm D call. Germline-derived CDR1 and CDR2 are MDHEN and SYDVKM. The CDR3 sequence is 15 residues long. V shed 8 bases and J shed 1 base, with 17 bases lying between them. This CDR3 is CASHFVAAGNYGYTF. For the CDR3, the DNA is TGTGCCAGCCATTTCGTGGCAGCCGGTAACTATGGCTACACCTTC.

The rearrangement links TRBV7-8 to TRBJ2-5, with TRBD1 matching 10 bases. The CDR3 extends over 17 amino acids. V was clipped by 5 bases and J by 1 base; unmatched bases: 10. The V gene's germline CDR1 is SGHVS and CDR2 FQNEAQ. CDR3 in DNA: TGTGCCAGCAGCCATGGACAGGGGGTGTCCCTCCAAGAGACCCAGTACTTC. Translation gives CASSHGQGVSLQETQYF. The full variable domain, its missing parts supplied by reference TRBV7-8 and TRBJ2-5, is GAGVSQSPRYKVAKRGQDVALRCDPISGHVSLFWYQQALGQGPEFLTYFQNEAQLDKSGLPSDRFFAERPEGSVSTLKIQRTQQEDSAVYLCASSHGQGVSLQETQYFGPGTRLLVL.

This clone appeared once. The J gene is TRBJ2-3, the V gene TRBV9; no firm D call. The CDR3 runs to 17 residues. V was trimmed by 0 bases and J by 3 bases, leaving 17 bases between them. CDR1 and CDR2 from the germline V gene are SGDLS and YYNGEE. The CDR3 protein is CASSVEVDALGTDTQYF. The CDR3 DNA follows: TGTGCCAGCAGCGTAGAGGTCGACGCTCTAGGAACAGATACGCAGTATTTT.

This clone was seen a handful of times. V gene TRBV7-8 combines with J gene TRBJ1-1; weak D call: TRBD1 (5 bases). Trimming stripped 4 bases from V and 5 bases from J, with 11 bases between. Germline CDR1 and CDR2: SGHVS and FQNEAQ. The CDR3 is 13 residues long. The chain's CDR3 is CASSSGGYTEAFF. The CDR3 bases are TGTGCCAGCAGCTCCGGGGGATATACTGAAGCTTTCTTT.

The sample holds a few counts of this clone. V gene TRBV7-8 combines with J gene TRBJ1-1; D gene unclear. Germline V CDR1 and CDR2: SGHVS, FQNEAQ. V was cut by 5 bases and J by 3 bases, with 13 bases left in between. This CDR3 is built from 14 residues. CDR3 sequence (DNA): TGTGCCAGCAGCCTACAGACCCGGGACACTGAAGCTTTCTTT. This translates into CASSLQTRDTEAFF. The complete variable domain, with remaining parts taken from reference TRBV7-8 and TRBJ1-1, reads GAGVSQSPRYKVAKRGQDVALRCDPISGHVSLFWYQQALGQGPEFLTYFQNEAQLDKSGLPSDRFFAERPEGSVSTLKIQRTQQEDSAVYLCASSLQTRDTEAFFGQGTRLTVV.

The chain links TRBV7-6 to TRBJ1-1; D remains unclear. CDR3 length: 12 residues. V lost 4 bases and J 1 base, leaving 4 bases between the germline ends. Germline V lookup: CDR1 SGHVS, CDR2 FNYEAQ. The CDR3 reads CASSSSNTEAFF. CDR3 coding DNA: TGTGCCAGCAGCTCTTCGAACACTGAAGCTTTCTTT.

The chain recombines TRBV5-6 with TRBJ2-7; TRBD1 is a possible D gene (6 bases). Germline V gene data show CDR1 as SGHDT and CDR2 as YYEEEE. The CDR3 covers 14 residues. Trimming took 5 bases from V and 2 from J, leaving 14 bases between them. Written as DNA, the CDR3 is TGTGCCAGCAGTCCCGGGACATCCGCCTACGAGCAGTACTTC. Translated, it gives CASSPGTSAYEQYF. The full variable domain, its missing parts supplied by reference TRBV5-6 and TRBJ2-7, is DAGVTQSPTHLIKTRGQQVTLRCSPKSGHDTVSWYQQALGQGPQFIFQYYEEEERQRGNFPDRFSGHQFPNYSSELNVNALLLGDSALYLCASSPGTSAYEQYFGPGTRLTVT.

This rearrangement joins TRBV27 to TRBJ1-1; 7 bases map to TRBD1. This CDR3 has 14 amino acids. The germline CDR1 and CDR2 sequences are MNHEY and SMNVEV (reference sequence). With V trimmed by 4 bases and J by 4 bases, 6 bases remained unmatched. In DNA, the CDR3 is TGTGCCAGCAGTTGGGACAGTGGGGGCACTGAAGCTTTCTTT. Translating it yields CASSWDSGGTEAFF.

The table lists this clone with a count of one. The V and J genes are TRBV25-1 and TRBJ1-1; D gene uncertain. V lost 5 bases and J 7 bases, leaving 11 bases between the germline ends. Looked up from germline, CDR1 is MGHDK and CDR2 is SYGVNS. This CDR3 is built from 12 residues. The CDR3 reads CASSHPLGEAFF. The CDR3 DNA follows: TGTGCCAGCAGTCACCCCCTTGGTGAAGCTTTCTTT.

The chain recombines TRBV4-3 with TRBJ2-2; D unclear. The CDR3 has 16 residues. With 2 bases removed from V and 1 base from J, the gap between germline ends came to 11 bases. Germline loops: CDR1 LGHNA, CDR2 YSLEER. CDR3 coding DNA: TGCGCCAGCAGCCAAATAGGGTCCGTGAACACCGGGGAGCTGTTTTTT. Protein product: CASSQIGSVNTGELFF.

This sequence joins TRBV4-2 and TRBJ2-7; the D gene could be TRBD1 or TRBD2 (5 bases each). CDR1 and CDR2 from the germline V gene are LGHNA and YNFKEQ. V dropped 8 bases and J dropped 7 bases, with 18 bases sitting between them. The CDR3 totals 13 residues. CDR3 amino acids: CASSATMGEEQYF. DNA of the CDR3: TGTGCCAGCTCGGCCACCATGGGGGAAGAGCAGTACTTC.

The genes are TRBV30 and TRBJ2-7; the D is unclear. V lost 2 bases and J lost 7, with 9 bases in between. The CDR3 is 11 residues long. Germline V CDR1 and CDR2: GTSNPN, SVGIG (reference sequence). CDR3 DNA: TGTGCCTGGAGTCTCCTCGGAGAGCAGTACTTC. It translates to CAWSLLGEQYF.

The rearrangement uses TRBV9 and TRBJ1-1, with 9 bases lining up with TRBD1. The CDR3 spans 16 residues. From germline, CDR1 is SGDLS and CDR2 YYNGEE. The ends lost 5 bases at V and 3 bases at J; junction bases unmatched: 11. DNA for the CDR3: TGTGCCAGCAGTAGGACAGGGGAAGTGTCGGACACTGAAGCTTTCTTT. Translation: CASSRTGEVSDTEAFF.

This clone was observed a handful of times. This chain's CDR3 is CASSPDRAPYEQYF. In DNA form, the CDR3 reads TGTGCCAGCAGCCCCGACAGGGCCCCCTACGAGCAGTACTTC. The chain combines TRBV28 with TRBJ2-7; 7 bases map to TRBD1. Germline values: CDR1 MDHEN, CDR2 SYDVKM. This CDR3 spans 14 amino acids. V gave up 6 bases and J gave up 2 bases; unmatched junction bases: 7. Variable domain in full (rest from reference TRBV28 and TRBJ2-7): DVKVTQSSRYLVKRTGEKVFLECVQDMDHENMFWYRQDPGLGLRLIYFSYDVKMKEKGDIPEGYSVSREKKERFSLILESASTNQTSMYLCASSPDRAPYEQYFGPGTRLTVT.

CDR3 amino acids: CASSGQGETQYF. The CDR3 bases are TGTGCCAGCAGTGGCCAGGGAGAGACCCAGTACTTC. The chain couples TRBV28 to TRBJ2-5; tentatively, D is TRBD1 (5 bases). From germline, CDR1 is MDHEN and CDR2 SYDVKM. Trimming cost V 5 bases and J 4 bases, with 8 bases left between them. CDR3 size: 12 residues.

CDR3 sequence reads: CASSLTATGTYEQYF. The CDR3 DNA reads as TGTGCCAGCAGTTTAACGGCGACAGGGACCTACGAGCAGTACTTC. V gene TRBV28 combines with J gene TRBJ2-7; 7 bases are shared with TRBD1. Per germline, CDR1 MDHEN and CDR2 SYDVKM. Trimming at V came to 2 bases and at J to 2 bases, leaving 6 bases not matched to a gene. CDR3 length: 15 amino acids.